The next 14 T cell receptor beta chains were all read from a single sample in a study of shared clonotypes between healthy human individuals. Using immunoSEQ multiplex PCR, the repertoire was profiled, and TCRdb retains in-frame clones only, with some absent. The data show around 1 million clones, approximately 76% seen once. Sequencing input: memory CD4+ T cells sorted from blood. Specified subset: CD45RA-negative fraction. The source is a man aged 18-30 years in good health.

J is TRBJ1-5 and V is TRBV28, with D perhaps TRBD1 (6 bases). Germline assignment: CDR1 MDHEN and CDR2 SYDVKM. This CDR3 is 15 amino acids long. V gave up 2 bases and J gave up 7 bases, with 15 bases separating them. Here the CDR3 DNA reads TGTGCCAGCAGTTTAAGGGGGGCCGGGAGGCAGCCCCAGCATTTT. This encodes CASSLRGAGRQPQHF. The variable domain in full, completed from reference TRBV28 and TRBJ1-5, reads DVKVTQSSRYLVKRTGEKVFLECVQDMDHENMFWYRQDPGLGLRLIYFSYDVKMKEKGDIPEGYSVSREKKERFSLILESASTNQTSMYLCASSLRGAGRQPQHFGDGTRLSIL.

The rearrangement joins TRBV15 to TRBJ2-7, with D perhaps TRBD1 (6 bases). This CDR3 region has 15 residues. CDR1 and CDR2 from the germline V gene are LNHNV and YYDKDF (reference sequence). V gave up 0 bases and J gave up 7 bases, with 16 bases separating them. CDR3 residues: CATSRDRGKGEEQYF. CDR3 sequence (DNA): TGTGCCACCAGCAGAGATCGAGGGAAGGGGGAGGAGCAGTACTTC. The variable domain in full, with the rest retrieved from reference TRBV15 and TRBJ2-7, is DAMVIQNPRYQVTQFGKPVTLSCSQTLNHNVMYWYQQKSSQAPKLLFHYYDKDFNNEADTPDNFQSRRPNTSFCFLDIRSPGLGDTAMYLCATSRDRGKGEEQYFGPGTRLTVT.

The rearrangement uses TRBV4-1 and TRBJ2-3; TRBD2 is a possible D gene (7 bases). The germline CDR1 and CDR2 sequences are MGHRA and YSYEKL. Trimming removed 4 bases from V and 6 bases from J, with 17 bases in between. The CDR3 runs 15 residues. The CDR3 spells CASSPSPGGLDTQYF. The CDR3 bases are TGCGCCAGCAGCCCCTCTCCGGGGGGCCTGGATACGCAGTATTTT.

This clone was seen only once. The rearrangement joins TRBV5-4 to TRBJ2-5; D is uncertain. CDR1 is SGHNT and CDR2 is YYREEE in the germline V gene (reference sequence). The CDR3 contains 12 residues. Trimming removed 4 bases from V and 7 bases from J, with 11 bases in between. The CDR3 region has the DNA TGTGCCAGCAGCGAAGACTTAGGGACCCAGTACTTC. The encoded protein is CASSEDLGTQYF.

The chain carries TRBV19 and TRBJ2-1; no definite D call. Per the germline V gene, CDR1 is LNHDA and CDR2 is SQIVND (reference sequence). Trimming left V 4 bases short and J 8 bases short, with 12 bases between. This CDR3 region has 13 residues. The CDR3 region is CASSTPPRHEQFF. For the CDR3, the DNA is TGTGCCAGTAGTACCCCTCCTCGCCATGAGCAGTTCTTC.

The chain recombines TRBV4-3 with TRBJ2-1; 10 bases are a match to TRBD2. From germline, CDR1 is LGHNA and CDR2 YSLEER. The J segment lost 3 bases and the V segment lost 4 bases, leaving 12 bases of the junction unmatched. The CDR3 covers 18 residues. CDR3 nucleotides: TGCGCCAGCAGCCTTCGAGCTCAGGGACTAGCGAACTACAATGAGCAGTTCTTC. It codes for CASSLRAQGLANYNEQFF.

On this clone itself: No DNA is shown, since the ends of the CDR3 on it are uncertain; the CDR3 is the one TCRdb lists. Distinct nucleotide sequences in the sample also encode this CDR3. The chain is built from TRBV21-1 and TRBJ1-1; the listed D gene, TRBD1, was not tested against the DNA. TRBV21-1 is noted as a pseudogene. The CDR3 comprises 15 residues, both ends counted. The chain's CDR3 is CASSKVGRGNTEAFF.

The chain links TRBV5-1 to TRBJ2-7; 14 nucleotides line up with TRBD2. This CDR3 comprises 17 residues. With 0 bases clipped from V and 4 bases from J, the junction kept 6 bases outside the gene matches. CDR1 SGHRS and CDR2 YFSETQ come from the germline V gene. The CDR3 region is CASSLGGLAGDQYEQYF. The CDR3 DNA reads TGCGCCAGCAGCTTGGGGGGACTAGCGGGAGACCAGTACGAGCAGTACTTC. The whole variable domain, remainder taken from reference TRBV5-1 and TRBJ2-7, is KAGVTQTPRYLIKTRGQQVTLSCSPISGHRSVSWYQQTPGQGLQFLFEYFSETQRNKGNFPGRFSGRQFSNSRSEMNVSTLELGDSALYLCASSLGGLAGDQYEQYFGPGTRLTVT.

The genes are TRBV11-3 and TRBJ2-1; D remains unclear. Per germline, CDR1 SGHNT and CDR2 YENEEA. The CDR3 has 13 amino acids. V gave up 5 bases and J gave up 4 bases, with 9 bases separating them. The CDR3 protein is CASSLDGYNEQFF. The CDR3 region has the DNA TGTGCCAGCAGCCTGGACGGATACAATGAGCAGTTCTTC.

The rearrangement joins TRBV10-2 to TRBJ2-3, with 10 bases that match TRBD1. The CDR3 is made up of 16 amino acids. Germline V CDR1 and CDR2: WSHSY, SAAADI. Trimming took 6 bases from V and 0 from J; bases not matched to a gene: 6. The CDR3 region has the DNA TGCGCCAGCAGGGACAGGGGGACGTCTAGCACAGATACGCAGTATTTT. This codes for CASRDRGTSSTDTQYF.

This clone appeared a single time. The chain uses TRBV28 and TRBJ2-7; 8 bases match TRBD1. CDR3 length equals 14 residues. Germline V gene sequence: CDR1 MDHEN, CDR2 SYDVKM. V lost 3 bases to trimming and J lost 4 bases; unmatched junction nucleotides: 5. The CDR3, as DNA: TGTGCCAGCAGTTTGTCGGGACAGGATTACGAGCAGTACTTC. Amino acid sequence: CASSLSGQDYEQYF. Together with reference TRBV28 and TRBJ2-7, the CDR3 gives the full variable domain: DVKVTQSSRYLVKRTGEKVFLECVQDMDHENMFWYRQDPGLGLRLIYFSYDVKMKEKGDIPEGYSVSREKKERFSLILESASTNQTSMYLCASSLSGQDYEQYFGPGTRLTVT.

Only a few counts were recorded for this clone. The chain links TRBV2 to TRBJ2-5; TRBD2 agrees at 9 bases. Germline V gene sequence: CDR1 SNHLY, CDR2 FYNNEI. There are 17 residues in the CDR3. V lost 2 bases and J lost 2; bases outside the gene matches: 9. The CDR3 DNA reads TGTGCCAGCAGTGAAAGGTTAGGACTAGCGTTACAAGAGACCCAGTACTTC. As protein: CASSERLGLALQETQYF. Full variable domain (missing parts from reference TRBV2 and TRBJ2-5): EPEVTQTPSHQVTQMGQEVILRCVPISNHLYFYWYRQILGQKVEFLVSFYNNEISEKSEIFDDQFSVERPDGSNFTLKIRSTKLEDSAMYFCASSERLGLALQETQYFGPGTRLLVL.

This clone was counted between two and nine times. The rearrangement links TRBV5-6 to TRBJ2-3; 7 nucleotides agree with TRBD2. This CDR3 has 14 residues. Unmatched junction bases numbered 4, after V lost 3 bases and J lost 3 bases. Germline V CDR1 and CDR2: SGHDT, YYEEEE. DNA of the CDR3: TGTGCCAGCAGCTCATTGCGGGGGACAGATACGCAGTATTTT. Protein product: CASSSLRGTDTQYF.

In regard to this clone: One junction end does not reproduce the germline sequence, and a read error may be involved. The genes are TRBV6-5 and TRBJ1-2; TRBD1 agrees at 8 bases. CDR1 and CDR2 from the germline V gene are MNHEY and SVGAGI. The CDR3 is 15 residues long. The CDR3 DNA reads TGTGCCAGCAGTCGCACCCCCGACACAGGGGGGATTTGGGACTTC. Translating it yields CASSRTPDTGGIWDF.